What follows are 10 T cell receptor beta chains derived from one specimen sequenced in a study of blood T cells in healthy people across ages. Using a J-beta primer mix together with a sample-barcoded 5' primer, a second PCR was run for about 6 to 12 cycles. MiXCR was run by TCRdb on the 5' RACE reads, yielding one entry per CDR3 protein. The repertoire includes 650,000 or so distinct CDR3 sequences, more than 45% of them detected once, and about 13% sits in the top ten. Sequenced: blood. These receptors came from a woman older than 75 in good health.

The chain carries TRBV5-6 and TRBJ1-2; a weak D match, TRBD1 (6 bases). The germline gives CDR1 SGHDT, CDR2 YYEEEE. Trimming removed 4 bases at V and 0 bases at J, with 13 bases between. This CDR3 is built from 15 residues. The CDR3 region is CASSLRDTTNYGYTF. Written as DNA, the CDR3 is TGTGCCAGCAGCCTCCGGGACACAACTAACTATGGCTACACCTTC.

This clonotype was detected only a few times. The chain has TRBV12-3 or TRBV12-4 and TRBJ2-2; D is unclear. The CDR3 extends over 15 amino acids. The V and J ends lost 4 bases and 0 bases respectively, with 9 bases between them. The CDR3 sequence is CASSSASSNTGELFF. CDR3 sequence (DNA): TGTGCCAGCAGTTCAGCGTCCTCGAACACCGGGGAGCTGTTTTTT.

This clonotype was observed at least ten times. The chain is built from TRBV4-1 and TRBJ1-4; no definite D call. The germline V gene encodes CDR1 MGHRA and CDR2 YSYEKL. V was pared by 2 bases and J by 8 bases, with 9 bases between. This CDR3 region has 13 residues. CDR3 sequence reads: CASSQLVEEKLFF. Written as DNA, the CDR3 is TGCGCCAGCAGCCAATTGGTGGAGGAAAAACTGTTTTTT.

This clonotype was seen a handful of times. The chain couples TRBV29-1 to TRBJ2-2; 9 positions agree with TRBD2. The CDR3 sequence is 13 residues long. The V gene's germline CDR1 is SQVTM and CDR2 ANQGSEA. V was clipped by 3 bases and J by 5 bases; unmatched bases: 1. The CDR3 DNA sequence: TGCAGCGTTGACAGCGGGGGGACCGGGGAGCTGTTTTTT. It yields the protein CSVDSGGTGELFF.

This clonotype was counted a few times. This rearrangement joins TRBV12-3 or TRBV12-4 to TRBJ1-2; unclear D gene. This CDR3 is 13 amino acids long. V lost 5 bases to trimming and J lost 7 bases, with 14 bases between them. The CDR3 spells CASSVRDSRGYTF. In DNA form, the CDR3 reads TGTGCCAGCAGTGTGAGGGATAGCCGTGGCTACACCTTC.

V gene TRBV12-3 or TRBV12-4 combines with J gene TRBJ1-2; D not resolved. Trimming took off 3 bases at V and 4 bases at J, with 9 bases between the two ends. The CDR3 runs to 13 residues. Written as DNA, the CDR3 is TGTGCCAGCAGTTTGTCGCAGGCCTATGGCTACACCTTC. This gives the protein CASSLSQAYGYTF.

This clonotype appeared many times. In nucleotides, the CDR3 is TGCAGTGCTAGCCAAACTGGTCAAGAGACCCAGTACTTC. It specifies CSASQTGQETQYF. This chain links TRBV20-1 with TRBJ2-5; D remains ambiguous. The CDR3 is 13 amino acids. Trimming shortened V by 3 bases and J by 2 bases, and 10 bases separated the two germline ends. Germline values: CDR1 DFQATT, CDR2 SNEGSKA (reference sequence).

This clonotype was detected only a few times. V usage is TRBV7-2 and J usage is TRBJ2-2; no firm D call. V lost 5 bases to trimming and J lost 4 bases, with 8 bases between them. CDR1 SGHTA and CDR2 FQGNSA come from the germline V gene. The CDR3 extends over 13 amino acids. The CDR3 here is CASSPRFTGELFF. As DNA, the CDR3 is TGTGCCAGCAGCCCGCGCTTCACCGGGGAGCTGTTTTTT. Based on the CDR3 plus reference TRBV7-2 and TRBJ2-2, the full variable domain is GAGVSQSPSNKVTEKGKDVELRCDPISGHTALYWYRQSLGQGLEFLIYFQGNSAPDKSGLPSDRFSAERTGGSVSTLTIQRTQQEDSAVYLCASSPRFTGELFFGEGSRLTVL.

In this sample, this clonotype turned up many times. The chain uses TRBV4-2 and TRBJ2-7, with 7 bases matching TRBD2. Germline values: CDR1 LGHNA, CDR2 YNFKEQ. V lost 6 bases, J lost 10 bases, and 12 bases stayed unmatched. The length of the CDR3 is 13 residues. This CDR3 reads CASSPEGGAIQYF. The DNA of the CDR3 is TGTGCCAGCAGTCCAGAGGGAGGGGCTATACAGTACTTC.

This clonotype was counted a single time. It may be a read error: a sequence one base away is much more abundant. V is TRBV12-3 or TRBV12-4 and J is TRBJ1-2; 9 bases fit TRBD1. The ends lost 3 bases at V and 6 bases at J; junction bases unmatched: 2. This CDR3 spans 13 amino acids. The CDR3 DNA sequence: TGTGCCAGCAGTTTTAGGACAGGGGATGGCTACACCTTC. Translation: CASSFRTGDGYTF.